What follows are 25 T cell receptor beta chains derived from one specimen sequenced in a study of cytomegalovirus exposure and HLA in healthy donors. With 60 Vbeta and 13 Jbeta primers, the PCR was carried out. Profiling relied on immunoSEQ multiplex PCR, and the TCRdb table lists in-frame clones only, not all of them. The sample carries roughly 120,000 clones, around 77% recorded once. Material for sequencing was PBMCs. Source of these receptors: a human donor in good health.

This sequence joins TRBV7-3 and TRBJ2-2; 9 nucleotides align to TRBD2. Germline-derived CDR1 and CDR2 are SGHTA and FQGTGA. CDR3 size: 16 residues. With 5 bases clipped from V and 9 bases from J, the junction kept 13 bases outside the gene matches. The CDR3 region is CASSPPTSGPTRELFF. In DNA form, the CDR3 reads TGTGCCAGCAGCCCCCCGACTAGCGGACCTACGAGGGAGCTGTTTTTT.

This chain joins TRBV29-1 and TRBJ2-7; TRBD2 matches 7 bases. This CDR3 comprises 13 residues. Losses at the gene ends were 3 bases for V and 1 base for J; bases not matched to a gene: 3. Germline V lookup: CDR1 SQVTM, CDR2 ANQGSEA. CDR3 nucleotide sequence: TGCAGCGTTGAGGGGGGGACTTCCTACGAGCAGTACTTC. Translated, it gives CSVEGGTSYEQYF.

This clone was detected once. This rearrangement joins TRBV19 to TRBJ1-2, with 10 nucleotides matching TRBD1. V was clipped by 5 bases and J by 3 bases; unmatched bases: 6. Germline lookup yields CDR1 LNHDA and CDR2 SQIVND (reference sequence). The CDR3 loop spans 15 amino acids. This CDR3 reads CASSPDRGPYYGYTF. CDR3 coding DNA: TGTGCCAGTAGTCCCGACAGGGGGCCGTACTATGGCTACACCTTC.

The chain uses TRBV11-2 and TRBJ2-3; tentative D call: TRBD2 (6 bases). Germline values: CDR1 SGHAT, CDR2 FQNNGV. V was cut by 2 bases and J by 6 bases, with 18 bases left in between. The CDR3 has 16 amino acids. For the CDR3, the DNA is TGTGCCAGCAGCTTATCAGGCGGGGTAAACGAGGATACGCAGTATTTT. Residues: CASSLSGGVNEDTQYF.

The chain joins TRBV28 to TRBJ2-7; D unclear. V was cut by 8 bases and J by 2 bases, with 7 bases left in between. This CDR3 contains 11 residues. The germline V gene encodes CDR1 MDHEN and CDR2 SYDVKM. CDR3 protein: CASSVAYEQYF. Written as DNA, the CDR3 is TGTGCCAGCTCAGTGGCCTACGAGCAGTACTTC.

The CDR3 sequence is CASSVMTGSGNTIYF. Here the CDR3 DNA reads TGTGCCAGCAGCGTAATGACAGGCTCTGGAAACACCATATATTTT. This chain joins TRBV9 and TRBJ1-3; maybe TRBD1 (6 bases). The CDR3 runs to 15 residues. V was clipped by 1 base and J by 0 bases, with 8 bases between them. Germline CDR1 reads SGDLS; CDR2 reads YYNGEE.

The chain links TRBV5-6 to TRBJ1-2, with a tentative D call TRBD1 (6 bases). V was pared by 4 bases and J by 7 bases, with 26 bases between. Germline V gene lookup returns CDR1 SGHDT and CDR2 YYEEEE. The CDR3 is 17 amino acids. The CDR3 bases are TGTGCCAGCAGCCTCCGGGACATTCCTTTCCACGGCGGTGGCTACACCTTC. Translating it yields CASSLRDIPFHGGGYTF.

The chain couples TRBV20-1 to TRBJ2-7; TRBD2 matches 8 bases. V lost 5 bases, J lost 7 bases, and 4 bases stayed unmatched. Germline V gives CDR1 DFQATT, CDR2 SNEGSKA (reference sequence). The CDR3 has 11 residues. CDR3 sequence: CSAPAGGEQYF. The CDR3 DNA follows: TGCAGTGCTCCCGCGGGGGGAGAGCAGTACTTC.

The chain has TRBV10-1 and TRBJ2-7, with 7 bases aligning to TRBD1. The CDR3 totals 13 residues. V dropped 6 bases and J dropped 3; count of bases not matched to a gene: 5. From germline, CDR1 is WNHNN and CDR2 SYGVQD (reference sequence). CDR3 DNA: TGCGCCAGCAGCCCGGGACAGAACTACGAGCAGTACTTC. Its translation is CASSPGQNYEQYF.

This rearrangement joins TRBV2 to TRBJ2-3; 9 bases fit TRBD2. The CDR3 totals 15 residues. The junction had 6 bases not matched to a gene; V was cut back by 4 bases and J by 4 bases. Looked up from germline, CDR1 is SNHLY and CDR2 is FYNNEI. CDR3 in DNA: TGTGCCAGCAGTGGGCTAGCGGGAACTTCAGATACGCAGTATTTT. It is translated as CASSGLAGTSDTQYF.

The rearrangement links TRBV28 to TRBJ1-2; a possible D gene is TRBD1 (5 bases). This CDR3 is built from 14 residues. From germline, CDR1 is MDHEN and CDR2 SYDVKM. The V end lost 2 bases, the J end lost 4 bases, and 11 bases lay between the germline ends. CDR3 region: CASSLGRQTYGYTF. For the CDR3, the DNA is TGTGCCAGCAGTTTAGGCCGACAGACCTATGGCTACACCTTC.

The CDR3: CAISEGGGTQYF. As DNA, the CDR3 is TGTGCCATCAGTGAGGGCGGAGGGACCCAGTACTTC. This chain uses TRBV10-3 with TRBJ2-5; a possible D gene is TRBD2 (5 bases). The germline CDR1 and CDR2 sequences are ENHRY and SYGVKD. V lost 2 bases to trimming and J lost 7 bases, with 8 bases between them. The CDR3 contains 12 residues.

This chain uses TRBV28 with TRBJ1-4; 7 nucleotides agree with TRBD1. After removal of 8 bases from V and 0 bases from J, the junction contained 6 bases not matched to a gene. In germline, CDR1 is MDHEN, CDR2 SYDVKM. The CDR3 covers 15 residues. The DNA for the CDR3 is TGTGCCAGCGGCTTAGGGGGCACAACTAATGAAAAACTGTTTTTT. The encoded protein is CASGLGGTTNEKLFF.

This clone occurred a few times. The chain combines TRBV29-1 with TRBJ1-1; D is undetermined. Between the trimmed V and J ends, which lost 7 bases and 5 bases, there was a span of 14 bases. The CDR3 has 12 amino acids. Germline assignment: CDR1 SQVTM and CDR2 ANQGSEA. The DNA for the CDR3 is TGCAGCGCCCTAAACAGCGGGACTGAAGCTTTCTTT. Its protein is CSALNSGTEAFF.

V usage is TRBV11-3 and J usage is TRBJ2-5, with a weak D call TRBD2 (5 bases). This CDR3 is built from 14 residues. The germline V gene encodes CDR1 SGHNT and CDR2 YENEEA. V lost 5 bases and J 2 bases, leaving 12 bases between the germline ends. The CDR3 DNA sequence: TGTGCCAGCAGCACCACGACGGGGCAAGAGACCCAGTACTTC. Its translation is CASSTTTGQETQYF.

For this clone: Germline and junction disagree at one end, which may indicate a read error. This sample also contains other DNA sequences that code for the same CDR3. The V gene is TRBV11-2, the J gene TRBJ1-5; TRBD1 agrees at 8 bases. Germline lookup yields CDR1 SGHAT and CDR2 FQNNGV. The CDR3 length is 15 residues. The CDR3 here is CASSFTGQGDQPQHF. The CDR3 nucleotides are TGTGCCAGCAGCTTCACAGGACAGGGTGATCAGCCCCAGCATTTC.

V is TRBV7-2 and J is TRBJ1-3; D ambiguous. This CDR3 contains 17 residues. V was pared by 0 bases and J by 0 bases, with 12 bases between. CDR1 is SGHTA, CDR2 FQGNSA, per germline. DNA for the CDR3: TGTGCCAGCAGCTTAGCTTTCCCGGGAAGCTCTGGAAACACCATATATTTT. Protein sequence: CASSLAFPGSSGNTIYF.

This clone was recorded once. The CDR3 nucleotides are TGTGCCAGCTCCCAGGGAATTACAACAGATACGCAGTATTTT. Amino acid sequence: CASSQGITTDTQYF. V and J are TRBV18 and TRBJ2-3; possible D gene TRBD1, 5 bases. CDR1 and CDR2 (germline): KGHSH, LQKENI. The CDR3 extends over 14 amino acids. The V gene lost 6 bases and the J gene lost 3 bases, with 13 bases spanning the gap.

This clone was detected a few times. Other nucleotide sequences in the sample specify the same CDR3. The V gene is TRBV18, the J gene TRBJ1-1; 7 bases match TRBD1. This CDR3 spans 14 amino acids. CDR1 and CDR2 (germline): KGHSH, LQKENI. V trimming: 6 bases; J trimming: 0 bases; junction bases outside the gene matches: 4. CDR3 sequence: CASSRDRVNTEAFF. The DNA for the CDR3 is TGTGCCAGCTCCCGCGACAGGGTGAACACTGAAGCTTTCTTT. Variable domain in full (rest from reference TRBV18 and TRBJ1-1): NAGVMQNPRHLVRRRGQEARLRCSPMKGHSHVYWYRQLPEEGLKFMVYLQKENIIDESGMPKERFSAEFPKEGPSILRIQQVVRGDSAAYFCASSRDRVNTEAFFGQGTRLTVV.

The chain joins TRBV6-4 to TRBJ1-5; TRBD1 aligns across 7 bases. Losses at the gene ends were 0 bases for V and 3 bases for J; bases not matched to a gene: 11. CDR1 is MRHNA, CDR2 SNTAGT, per germline. This CDR3 has 18 residues. The CDR3 DNA reads TGTGCCAGCAGTGACTCGATTCTAGGAGGGGGCTTCAATCAGCCCCAGCATTTT. Protein sequence: CASSDSILGGGFNQPQHF.

This clone was observed a handful of times. The J gene is TRBJ1-5, the V gene TRBV12-2; the DNA was not used to check the table's D call, TRBD1. TRBV12-2 is a known pseudogene. CDR3 length: 15 residues. CDR3 coding DNA: TGTGCAAGTCGCTTAGGGGACAGGGGGAATGGGCCCCAGCATTTT. This sequence encodes CASRLGDRGNGPQHF.

The chain links TRBV5-1 to TRBJ2-3, with 7 bases identical to TRBD1. V was clipped by 7 bases and J by 2 bases; unmatched bases: 7. This CDR3 is 14 amino acids long. The germline V gene encodes CDR1 SGHRS and CDR2 YFSETQ. CDR3 in amino acids: CASRRGQNTDTQYF. The CDR3 DNA reads TGCGCCAGCCGCCGGGGACAGAACACAGATACGCAGTATTTT. Supplemented by reference TRBV5-1 and TRBJ2-3, the full variable domain reads KAGVTQTPRYLIKTRGQQVTLSCSPISGHRSVSWYQQTPGQGLQFLFEYFSETQRNKGNFPGRFSGRQFSNSRSEMNVSTLELGDSALYLCASRRGQNTDTQYFGPGTRLTVL.

This chain's CDR3 is CASSSDGSSYNEQFF. As DNA, the CDR3 is TGCGCCAGCAGCTCGGACGGGAGCTCCTACAATGAGCAGTTCTTC. The chain employs TRBV5-1 and TRBJ2-1; a possible D gene is TRBD2 (6 bases). The CDR3 has 15 amino acids. The germline gives CDR1 SGHRS, CDR2 YFSETQ. Trimming left V 3 bases short and J 0 bases short, with 10 bases between.

The rearrangement uses TRBV27 and TRBJ1-5; D perhaps matches TRBD1 (6 bases). Germline V gene data show CDR1 as MNHEY and CDR2 as SMNVEV (reference sequence). The CDR3 extends over 17 amino acids. With 0 bases removed from V and 6 bases from J, the gap between germline ends came to 18 bases. CDR3 in amino acids: CASSLSRPGDVSQPQHF. The CDR3 region has the DNA TGTGCCAGCAGTTTATCGCGGCCAGGGGACGTGAGTCAGCCCCAGCATTTT.

The chain recombines TRBV6-6 with TRBJ2-6; D not certain. Trimming took 4 bases from V and 0 from J, leaving 10 bases between them. Per the germline V gene, CDR1 is MNHNY and CDR2 is SVGAGI (reference sequence). The length of the CDR3 is 16 residues. The CDR3 is CASSSSFLSGANVLTF. The CDR3 nucleotides are TGTGCCAGCAGTTCCTCCTTCCTCTCTGGGGCCAACGTCCTGACTTTC.